A few counts support the clone carrying this T cell receptor (beta chain). Its antigen remains unknown. In TCRdb, the reads were re-called with MiXCR into one record per CDR3 protein. The sample holds approximately 590,000 distinct CDR3 sequences, 40% seen once. This entry is derived from a study of T cell repertoires in cytomegalovirus infection. The study's findings and limits: HLA-C-restricted, CMV-specific TCR beta clonotypes were dominant ex vivo.

In germline, CDR1 is SGHTA, CDR2 FQGNSA. Between the trimmed V and J ends, which lost 2 bases and 5 bases, there was a span of 9 bases. The length of the CDR3 is 13 residues. The sequence was obtained from a human donor in good health (CMV status not recorded). Some clones in this sample may be carry-over from other donors' samples. The chain combines TRBV7-2 with TRBJ1-1, with unresolved D. Material: cultured PBMCs, obtained from culture after CMV antigen stimulation. The CDR3 DNA follows: TGTGCCAGCAGCTTACAGGACGGAACTGAAGCTTTCTTT. Translated: CASSLQDGTEAFF.